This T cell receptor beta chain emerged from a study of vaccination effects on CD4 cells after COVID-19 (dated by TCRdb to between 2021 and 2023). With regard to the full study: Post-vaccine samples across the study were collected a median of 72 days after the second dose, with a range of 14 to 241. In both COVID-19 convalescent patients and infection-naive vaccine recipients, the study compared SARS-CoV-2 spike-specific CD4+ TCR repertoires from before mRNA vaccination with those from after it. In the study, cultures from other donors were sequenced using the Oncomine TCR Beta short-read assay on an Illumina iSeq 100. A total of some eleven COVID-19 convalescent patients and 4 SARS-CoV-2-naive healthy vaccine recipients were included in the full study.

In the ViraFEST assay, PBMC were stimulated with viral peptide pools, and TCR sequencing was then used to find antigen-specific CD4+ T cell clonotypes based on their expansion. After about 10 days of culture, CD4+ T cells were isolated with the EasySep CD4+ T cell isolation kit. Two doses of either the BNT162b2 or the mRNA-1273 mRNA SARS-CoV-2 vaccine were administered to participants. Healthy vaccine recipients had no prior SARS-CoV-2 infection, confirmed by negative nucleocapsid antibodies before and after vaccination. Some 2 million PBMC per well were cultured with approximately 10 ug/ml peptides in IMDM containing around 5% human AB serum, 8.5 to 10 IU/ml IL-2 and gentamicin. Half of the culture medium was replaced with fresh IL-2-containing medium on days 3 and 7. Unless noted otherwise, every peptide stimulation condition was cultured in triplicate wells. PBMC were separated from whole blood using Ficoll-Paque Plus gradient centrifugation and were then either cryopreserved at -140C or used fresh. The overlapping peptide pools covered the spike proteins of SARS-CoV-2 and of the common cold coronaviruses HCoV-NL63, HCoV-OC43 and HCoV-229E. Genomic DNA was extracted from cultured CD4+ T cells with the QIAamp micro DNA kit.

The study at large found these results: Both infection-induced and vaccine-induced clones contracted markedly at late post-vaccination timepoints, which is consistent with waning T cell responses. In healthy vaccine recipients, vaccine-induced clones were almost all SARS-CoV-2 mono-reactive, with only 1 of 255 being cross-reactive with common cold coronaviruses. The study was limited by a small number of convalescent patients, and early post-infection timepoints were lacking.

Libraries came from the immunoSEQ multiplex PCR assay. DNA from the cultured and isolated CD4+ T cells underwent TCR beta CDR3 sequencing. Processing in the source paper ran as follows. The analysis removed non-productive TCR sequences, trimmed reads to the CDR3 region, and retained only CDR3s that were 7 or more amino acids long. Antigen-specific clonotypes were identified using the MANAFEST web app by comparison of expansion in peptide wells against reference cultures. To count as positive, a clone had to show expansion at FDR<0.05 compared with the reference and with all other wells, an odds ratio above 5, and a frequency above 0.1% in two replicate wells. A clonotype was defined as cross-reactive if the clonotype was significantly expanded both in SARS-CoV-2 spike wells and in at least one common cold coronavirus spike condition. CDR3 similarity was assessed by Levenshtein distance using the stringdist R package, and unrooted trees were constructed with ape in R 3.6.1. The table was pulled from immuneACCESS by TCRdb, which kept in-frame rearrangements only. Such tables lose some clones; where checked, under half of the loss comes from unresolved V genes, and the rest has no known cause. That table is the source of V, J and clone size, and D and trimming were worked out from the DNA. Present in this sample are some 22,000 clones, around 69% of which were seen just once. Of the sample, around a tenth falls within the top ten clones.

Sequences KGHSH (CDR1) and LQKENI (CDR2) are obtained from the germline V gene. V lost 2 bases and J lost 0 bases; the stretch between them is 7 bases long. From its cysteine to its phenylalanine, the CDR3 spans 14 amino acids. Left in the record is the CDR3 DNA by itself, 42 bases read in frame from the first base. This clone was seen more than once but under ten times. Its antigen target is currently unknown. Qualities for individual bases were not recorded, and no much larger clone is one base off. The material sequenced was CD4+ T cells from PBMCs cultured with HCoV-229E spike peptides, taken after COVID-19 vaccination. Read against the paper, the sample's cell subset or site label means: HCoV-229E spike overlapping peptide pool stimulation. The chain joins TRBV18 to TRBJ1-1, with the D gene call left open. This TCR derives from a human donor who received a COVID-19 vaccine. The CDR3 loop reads CASSPSGMNTEAFF. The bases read TGTGCCAGCTCACCATCGGGAATGAACACTGAAGCTTTCTTT.